This T cell receptor (beta chain) was observed in a study of CD8+ T cells in alopecia areata. General study results and limits: Having just one nonresponder leaves the connection between baseline CD8+ expansion and response unresolved.

Treatment denoted: oral pan-JAK inhibitor, 5-10 mg twice daily. RNA was isolated and reverse transcribed to cDNA, the sequencing template. The protocol was immunoSEQ multiplex PCR, while the TCRdb copy is restricted to in-frame clones and leaves out a portion. This sample has roughly 180,000 clones, with roughly half found just once. The ends were cut back, 7 bases at V and 4 bases at J, with 19 bases in the middle. Germline V gene data show CDR1 as SEHNR and CDR2 as FQNEAQ (reference sequence). The CDR3 consists of 15 residues. Comments on this clone: No antigen is known for it.

The chain uses TRBV7-9 and TRBJ1-1; D is unclear. The material sequenced was CD8+ T cells sorted from blood, taken between weeks 51 and 52, from a patient treated with tofacitinib. This TCR was sampled from a human donor with alopecia areata. DNA for the CDR3: TGTGCCAGCAACCCTACCATGGAATGGAGCACTGAAGCTTTCTTT. Translating it yields CASNPTMEWSTEAFF.